Sequencing of this TCR beta chain was carried out in a study of shared clonotypes between healthy human individuals. About the research overall: Per donor, CD8 memory used one plate, CD8 naive used two, CD4 memory used three and CD4 naive used three.

Points from the study as a whole: Inspection by rarefaction showed sorted-subset sequencing to be incomplete despite large depth. A small donor pool kept down the genetic and exposure-history diversity that was represented.

Naive CD8 cells, CD45RO-negative and positively selected for CCR7, excluded terminally differentiated effector memory CD45RA+ cells. The donors, healthy adults who were HIV-negative, had experienced no recent acute infections or vaccinations. This clone has only one observation. The antigen is unknown. The trim removed 0 bases at V and 2 bases at J, leaving 9 bases unmatched. Germline CDR1 MRHNA, CDR2 SNTAGT. The CDR3 has 18 amino acids. Profiling relied on immunoSEQ multiplex PCR, and the TCRdb table lists in-frame clones only, not all of them. There are about 870,000 clones in the sample; around 93% occur only once, and nearly 25% lies in the top ten.

This clonotype originated in a man aged 25-45 years in good health. The V and J genes are TRBV6-4 and TRBJ2-1; 8 bases match TRBD2. The specimen sequenced was naive CD8+ T cells sorted from blood. The CDR3 DNA is TGTGCCAGCAGTGACTCGACCCTTACTAGCGGAGCCTACAATGAGCAGTTCTTC. Protein: CASSDSTLTSGAYNEQFF.